This T cell receptor (beta chain) appears in the sequencing data of a study of CD8 T cells in ankylosing spondylitis. Each CDR3 protein gets one entry after TCRdb re-called the 5' RACE reads with MiXCR. The table has about 150,000 distinct CDR3 sequences, around 42% seen once. V lost 5 bases and J 2 bases, leaving 9 bases between the germline ends. Germline V gene sequence: CDR1 MNHEY, CDR2 SMNVEV (reference sequence). The CDR3 has 13 amino acids. Study-wide results and limits: Reportedly, significant enrichment of disease-linked clones occurred in matched ankylosing spondylitis synovial fluid.

Only a few counts were recorded for this clonotype. Its target is not known. The chain links TRBV27 to TRBJ1-2, with no clear D. The specimen sequenced was synovial fluid, either unsorted or a sorted T cell fraction (not recorded which). This TCR was recovered from a male donor with ankylosing spondylitis. The CDR3 coding sequence is TGTGCCAGCAGTGTCCGACTAAACTATGGCTACACCTTC. Translated: CASSVRLNYGYTF.